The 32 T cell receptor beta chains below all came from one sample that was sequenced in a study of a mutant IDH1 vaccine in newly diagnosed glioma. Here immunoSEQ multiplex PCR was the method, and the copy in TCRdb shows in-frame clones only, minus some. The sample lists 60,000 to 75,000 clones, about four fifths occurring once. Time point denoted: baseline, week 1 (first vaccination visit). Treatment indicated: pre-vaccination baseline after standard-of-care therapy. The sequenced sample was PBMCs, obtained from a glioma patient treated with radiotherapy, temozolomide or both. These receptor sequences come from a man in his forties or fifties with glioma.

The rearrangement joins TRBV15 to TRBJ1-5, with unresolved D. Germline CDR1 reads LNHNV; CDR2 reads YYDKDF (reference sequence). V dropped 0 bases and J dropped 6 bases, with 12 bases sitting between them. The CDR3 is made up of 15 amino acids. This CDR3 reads CATSRDAGIGQPQHF. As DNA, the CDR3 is TGTGCCACCAGCAGAGATGCGGGAATAGGTCAGCCCCAGCATTTT.

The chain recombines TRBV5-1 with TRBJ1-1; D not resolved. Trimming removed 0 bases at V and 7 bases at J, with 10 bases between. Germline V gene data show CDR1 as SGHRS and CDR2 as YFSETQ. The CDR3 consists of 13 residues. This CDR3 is CASSLAGYSEAFF. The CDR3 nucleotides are TGCGCCAGCAGCTTGGCTGGGTATAGTGAAGCTTTCTTT.

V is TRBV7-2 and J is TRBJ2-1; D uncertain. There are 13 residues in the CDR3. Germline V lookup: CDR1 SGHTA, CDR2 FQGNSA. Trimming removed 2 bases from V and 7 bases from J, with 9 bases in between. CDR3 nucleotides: TGTGCCAGCAGCTTATCTAGATTGAATGAGCAGTTCTTC. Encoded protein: CASSLSRLNEQFF.

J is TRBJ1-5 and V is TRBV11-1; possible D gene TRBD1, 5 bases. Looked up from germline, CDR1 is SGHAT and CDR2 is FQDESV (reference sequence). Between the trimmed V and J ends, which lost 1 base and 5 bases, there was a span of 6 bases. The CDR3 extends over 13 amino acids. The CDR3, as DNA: TGTGCCAGCAGCTTAGGGGGGTATCAGCCCCAGCATTTT. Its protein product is CASSLGGYQPQHF.

The CDR3 sequence is CASSLAESGQPQHF. The DNA of the CDR3 is TGCGCCAGCAGCTTGGCCGAGAGTGGTCAGCCCCAGCATTTT. This chain connects TRBV5-1 to TRBJ1-5; no reliable D call. The CDR3 has 14 residues. CDR1 and CDR2 (germline): SGHRS, YFSETQ. Trimming removed 0 bases from V and 6 bases from J, with 10 bases in between.

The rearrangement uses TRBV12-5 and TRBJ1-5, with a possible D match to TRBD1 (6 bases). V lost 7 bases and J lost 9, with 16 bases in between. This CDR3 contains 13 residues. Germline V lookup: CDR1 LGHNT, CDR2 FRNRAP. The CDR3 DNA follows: TGTGCTAGTGCCTGGGACACCCAGTCGCCCCAGCATTTT. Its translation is CASAWDTQSPQHF.

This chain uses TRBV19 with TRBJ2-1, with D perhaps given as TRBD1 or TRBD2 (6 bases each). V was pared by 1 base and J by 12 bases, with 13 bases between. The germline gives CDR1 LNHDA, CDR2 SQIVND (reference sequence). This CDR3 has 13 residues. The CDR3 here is CASSIGGALGQFF. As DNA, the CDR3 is TGTGCCAGTAGTATAGGGGGGGCCCTCGGGCAGTTCTTC.

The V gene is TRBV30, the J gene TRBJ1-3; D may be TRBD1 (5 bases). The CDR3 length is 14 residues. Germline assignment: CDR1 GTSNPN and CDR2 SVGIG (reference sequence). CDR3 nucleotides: TGTGCTAATGTAGACAGAGCCTCTGGAAACACCATATATTTT. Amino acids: CANVDRASGNTIYF.

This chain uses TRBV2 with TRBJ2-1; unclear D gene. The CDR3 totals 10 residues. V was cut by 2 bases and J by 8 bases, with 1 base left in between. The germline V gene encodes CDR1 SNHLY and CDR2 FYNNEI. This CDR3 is CASSEYEQFF. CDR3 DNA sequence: TGTGCCAGCAGTGAATATGAGCAGTTCTTC.

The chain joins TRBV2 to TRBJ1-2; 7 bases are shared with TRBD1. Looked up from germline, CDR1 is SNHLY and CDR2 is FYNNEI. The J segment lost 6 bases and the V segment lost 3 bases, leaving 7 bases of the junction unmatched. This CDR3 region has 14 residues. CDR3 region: CASSERKGADGYTF. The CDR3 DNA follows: TGTGCCAGCAGTGAGAGAAAGGGGGCGGATGGCTACACCTTC.

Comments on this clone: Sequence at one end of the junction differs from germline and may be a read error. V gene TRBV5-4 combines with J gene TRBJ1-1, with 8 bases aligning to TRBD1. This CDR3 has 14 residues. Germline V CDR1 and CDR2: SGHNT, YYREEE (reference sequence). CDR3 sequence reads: CASSQADRVRRAPF. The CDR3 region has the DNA TGTGCCAGCAGCCAGGCGGACAGGGTCAGGCGAGCTCCCTTT.

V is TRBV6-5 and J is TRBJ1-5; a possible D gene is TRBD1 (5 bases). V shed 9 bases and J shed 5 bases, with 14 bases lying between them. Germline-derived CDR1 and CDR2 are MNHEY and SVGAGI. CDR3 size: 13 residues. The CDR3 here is CASRQGFYQPQHF. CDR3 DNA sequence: TGTGCCAGTCGCCAGGGTTTTTATCAGCCCCAGCATTTT.

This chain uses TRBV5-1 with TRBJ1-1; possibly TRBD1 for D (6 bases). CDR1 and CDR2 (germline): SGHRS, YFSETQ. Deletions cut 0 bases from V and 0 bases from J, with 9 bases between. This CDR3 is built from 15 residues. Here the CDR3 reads CASSLEGVVNTEAFF. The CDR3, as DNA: TGCGCCAGCAGCTTGGAGGGGGTGGTGAACACTGAAGCTTTCTTT.

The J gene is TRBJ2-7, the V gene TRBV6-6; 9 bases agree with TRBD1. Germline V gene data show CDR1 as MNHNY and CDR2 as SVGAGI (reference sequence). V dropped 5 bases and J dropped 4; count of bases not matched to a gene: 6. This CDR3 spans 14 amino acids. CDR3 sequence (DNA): TGTGCCAGCAGTAAACAGGGGGCGTCGTACGAGCAGTACTTC. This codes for CASSKQGASYEQYF.

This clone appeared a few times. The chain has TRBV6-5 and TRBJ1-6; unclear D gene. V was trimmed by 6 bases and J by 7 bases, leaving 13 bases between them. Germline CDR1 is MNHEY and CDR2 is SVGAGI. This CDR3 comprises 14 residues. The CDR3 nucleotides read TGTGCCAGCAGCCGAGGACGGGTCAATTCACCCCTCCACTTT. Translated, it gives CASSRGRVNSPLHF.

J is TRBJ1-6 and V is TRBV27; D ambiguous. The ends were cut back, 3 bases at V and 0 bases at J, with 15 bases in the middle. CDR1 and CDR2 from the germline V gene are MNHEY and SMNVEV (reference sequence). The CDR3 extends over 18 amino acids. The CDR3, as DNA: TGTGCCAGCAGTTTTTGGTCAGGATTCAGCTCCTATAATTCACCCCTCCACTTT. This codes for CASSFWSGFSSYNSPLHF.

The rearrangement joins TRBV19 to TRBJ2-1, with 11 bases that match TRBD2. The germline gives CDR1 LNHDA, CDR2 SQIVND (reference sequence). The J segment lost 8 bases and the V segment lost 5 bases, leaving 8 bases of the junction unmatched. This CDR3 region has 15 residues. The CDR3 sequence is CASSPPSGGWDEQFF. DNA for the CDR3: TGTGCCAGTAGTCCCCCTAGCGGGGGGTGGGATGAGCAGTTCTTC.

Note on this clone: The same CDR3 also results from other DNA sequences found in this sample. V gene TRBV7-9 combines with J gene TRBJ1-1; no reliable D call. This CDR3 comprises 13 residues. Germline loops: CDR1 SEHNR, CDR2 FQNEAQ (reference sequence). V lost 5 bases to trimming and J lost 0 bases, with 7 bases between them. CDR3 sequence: CASSLDMNTEAFF. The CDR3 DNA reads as TGTGCCAGCAGCCTAGACATGAACACTGAAGCTTTCTTT.

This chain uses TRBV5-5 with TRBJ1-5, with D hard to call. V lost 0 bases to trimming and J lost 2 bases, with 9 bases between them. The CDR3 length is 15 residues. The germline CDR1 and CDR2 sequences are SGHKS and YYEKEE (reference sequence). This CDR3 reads CASSLAGSGNQPQHF. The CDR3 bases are TGTGCCAGCAGCTTGGCGGGGTCTGGCAATCAGCCCCAGCATTTT.

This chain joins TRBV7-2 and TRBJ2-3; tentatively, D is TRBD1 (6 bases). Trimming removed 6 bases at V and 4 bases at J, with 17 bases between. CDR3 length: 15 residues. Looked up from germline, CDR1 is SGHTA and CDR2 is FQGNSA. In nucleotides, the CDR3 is TGTGCCAGCAGGCTTCAGGCACAGGGCCCAGATACGCAGTATTTT. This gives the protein CASRLQAQGPDTQYF.

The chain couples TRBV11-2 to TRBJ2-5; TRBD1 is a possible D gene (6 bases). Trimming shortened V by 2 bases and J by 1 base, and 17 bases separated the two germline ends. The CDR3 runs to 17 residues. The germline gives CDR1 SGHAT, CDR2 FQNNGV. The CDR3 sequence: CASSLYPDSPLQETQYF. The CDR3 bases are TGTGCCAGCAGCTTATACCCGGACAGCCCTCTCCAAGAGACCCAGTACTTC.

CDR3 nucleotides: TGTGCCAGCAGCTTGGCGTGGACCCTCCCAAACTATGGCTACACCTTC. It is translated as CASSLAWTLPNYGYTF. V and J are TRBV7-2 and TRBJ1-2; D ambiguous. Germline CDR1 is SGHTA and CDR2 is FQGNSA. The CDR3 totals 16 residues. With 3 bases removed from V and 2 bases from J, the gap between germline ends came to 16 bases.

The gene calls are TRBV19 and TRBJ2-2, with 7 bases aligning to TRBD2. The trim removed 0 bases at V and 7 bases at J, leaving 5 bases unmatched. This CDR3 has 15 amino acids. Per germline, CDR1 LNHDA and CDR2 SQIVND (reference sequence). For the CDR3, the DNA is TGTGCCAGTAGTATAGATGAGGCTAGCGGCGGGGAGCTGTTTTTT. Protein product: CASSIDEASGGELFF.

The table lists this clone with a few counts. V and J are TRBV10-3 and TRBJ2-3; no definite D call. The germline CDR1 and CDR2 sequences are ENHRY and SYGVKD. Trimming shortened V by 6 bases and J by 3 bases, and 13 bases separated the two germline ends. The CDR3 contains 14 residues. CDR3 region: CAIRLDLSTDTQYF. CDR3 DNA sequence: TGTGCCATCAGGCTCGATCTATCAACAGATACGCAGTATTTT.

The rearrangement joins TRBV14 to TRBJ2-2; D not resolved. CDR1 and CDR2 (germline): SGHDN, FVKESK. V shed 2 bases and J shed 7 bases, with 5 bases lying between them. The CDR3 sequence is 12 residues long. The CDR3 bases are TGTGCCAGCAGCCAACCCCTCGGGGAGCTGTTTTTT. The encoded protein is CASSQPLGELFF.

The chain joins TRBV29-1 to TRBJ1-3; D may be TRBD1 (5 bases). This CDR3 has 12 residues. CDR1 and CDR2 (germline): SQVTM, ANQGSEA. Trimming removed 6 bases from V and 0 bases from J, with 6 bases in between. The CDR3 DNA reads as TGCAGCGTGAGGGGCTCTGGAAACACCATATATTTT. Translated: CSVRGSGNTIYF.

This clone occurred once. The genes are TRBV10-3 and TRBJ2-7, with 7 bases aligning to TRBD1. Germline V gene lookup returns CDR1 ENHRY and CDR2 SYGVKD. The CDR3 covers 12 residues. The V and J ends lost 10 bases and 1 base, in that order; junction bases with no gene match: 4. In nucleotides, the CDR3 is TGTGCCACCCGCAGGGGGTCCTACGAGCAGTACTTC. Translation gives CATRRGSYEQYF.

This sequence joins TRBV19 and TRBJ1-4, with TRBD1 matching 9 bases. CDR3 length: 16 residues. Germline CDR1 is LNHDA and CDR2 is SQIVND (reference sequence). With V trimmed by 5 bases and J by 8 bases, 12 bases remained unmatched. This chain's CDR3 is CASSQSPGQGGEKLFF. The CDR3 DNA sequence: TGTGCCAGTAGTCAAAGCCCGGGACAGGGCGGCGAAAAACTGTTTTTT. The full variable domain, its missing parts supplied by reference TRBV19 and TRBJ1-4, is DGGITQSPKYLFRKEGQNVTLSCEQNLNHDAMYWYRQDPGQGLRLIYYSQIVNDFQKGDIAEGYSVSREKKESFPLTVTSAQKNPTAFYLCASSQSPGQGGEKLFFGSGTQLSVL.

The CDR3 bases are TGTGCCAGCAGTGAATCCGCGGGGGGGACAGATACGCAGTATTTT. Translation: CASSESAGGTDTQYF. The chain recombines TRBV6-1 with TRBJ2-3; TRBD2 matches 9 bases. J lost 3 bases, V lost 2 bases, and 3 bases had no gene match. Germline V lookup: CDR1 MNHNS, CDR2 SASEGT. This CDR3 is 15 amino acids long.

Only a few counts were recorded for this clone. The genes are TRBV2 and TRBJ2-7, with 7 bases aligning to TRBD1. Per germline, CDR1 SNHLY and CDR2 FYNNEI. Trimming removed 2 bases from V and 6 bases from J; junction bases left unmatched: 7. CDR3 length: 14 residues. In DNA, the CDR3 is TGTGCCAGCAGTGAATCCGAGGCAGGGGGCGAGCAGTACTTC. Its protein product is CASSESEAGGEQYF.

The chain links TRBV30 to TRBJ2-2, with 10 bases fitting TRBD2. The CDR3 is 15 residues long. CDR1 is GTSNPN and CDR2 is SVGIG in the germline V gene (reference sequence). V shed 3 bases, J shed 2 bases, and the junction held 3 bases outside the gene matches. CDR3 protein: CAWRGLAENTGELFF. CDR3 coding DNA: TGTGCCTGGAGAGGACTAGCGGAAAACACCGGGGAGCTGTTTTTT.

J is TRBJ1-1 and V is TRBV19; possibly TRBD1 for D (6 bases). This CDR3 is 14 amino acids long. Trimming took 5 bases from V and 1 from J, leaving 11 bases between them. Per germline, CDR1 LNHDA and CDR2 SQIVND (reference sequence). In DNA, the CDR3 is TGTGCCAGTAGTGTCCTACAGGGGAACACTGAAGCTTTCTTT. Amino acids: CASSVLQGNTEAFF.